Below, one T cell receptor beta chain is given with its context. The target antigen is unknown. Profiling relied on immunoSEQ multiplex PCR, and the TCRdb table lists in-frame clones only, not all of them. The sample has 25,000 to 35,000 clones; approximately 74% are singletons. This entry is derived from a study of STAT5B mutations in CD4+ large granular lymphocyte leukemia. Study-level findings and limits: Approximately 25% of private leukemic clonotypes occurred rarely in other patients' non-leukemic repertoires. Top patient clones used TRBV06 genes more often: 8/27 versus 2/35 in controls.

This CDR3 spans 16 amino acids. The V end lost 5 bases, the J end lost 4 bases, and 20 bases lay between the germline ends. Germline assignment: CDR1 SGHAT and CDR2 FQNNGV. The chain uses TRBV11-2 and TRBJ1-1; D is undetermined. The source is a human donor in good health. Source material: CD4+ T cells from blood buffy coats. CDR3 DNA: TGTGCCAGCAGCCCATCCCCGGAAGCTTTGGTCACTGAAGCTTTCTTT. Translated: CASSPSPEALVTEAFF.